The following is a T cell receptor beta chain sequence with its context. Its antigen remains unidentified. This CDR3 region has 13 residues. The V gene end was trimmed by 3 bases and the J gene end by 6 bases; junction bases not matched to a gene: 2. Per the germline V gene, CDR1 is SEHNR and CDR2 is FQNEAQ (reference sequence). This entry is derived from a study of shared clonotypes between healthy human individuals. Overall study: Donor ages ranged 18 to 49 years: a couple of women, a few men. Used for every donor were three CD4 naive, three CD4 memory, two CD8 naive and one CD8 memory plate. Study-level results: Represented genetic and exposure-history diversity was restricted by having few donors.

TCRdb's copy holds only in-frame clones and misses some; the assay was immunoSEQ multiplex PCR. The table shows approximately 1.5 million clones, with about 98.5% occurring only once. The chain has TRBV7-9 and TRBJ1-2; 9 positions agree with TRBD1. The clonotype comes from a young man in good health. The sequencing sample was made of naive CD4+ T cells sorted from blood. The subset: CD45RA+ positively selected. The CDR3 DNA follows: TGTGCCAGCAGCTTCGGACAGGGGCATGGCTACACCTTC. Translated, it gives CASSFGQGHGYTF.